One and the same sample provided the 27 T cell receptor beta chains below, sequenced in a study of T cells in Graves' hyperthyroidism and ophthalmopathy. Researchers amplified the TCR beta CDR3 regions from RNA transcripts. Carried out on the TCR CDR3, a first-round RT-PCR used the HTBI primer set. TCRdb recomputed calls from the multiplex PCR reads with MiXCR, one row per CDR3 protein. The data show around 340,000 distinct CDR3 sequences, about 15% seen once. The sequencing sample was made of blood. Source of these receptors: a young woman with Graves' hyperthyroidism.

Notes on this clonotype: The germline gene is not matched at one end of the junction; a read error may be the cause. The rearrangement uses TRBV20-1 and TRBJ2-7, with 8 bases fitting TRBD2. The CDR3 has 16 residues. The germline gives CDR1 DFQATT, CDR2 SNEGSKA (reference sequence). CDR3 protein: CGAGGSTGRADHEQYF. The CDR3 coding sequence is TGCGGTGCCGGGGGGTCGACCGGGAGGGCCGACCACGAGCAGTACTTC.

The sample holds a few counts of this clonotype. The J gene is TRBJ1-2, the V gene TRBV20-1, with 8 bases matching TRBD1. The CDR3 is made up of 16 amino acids. Germline trimming cut 5 bases from V and 8 bases from J; bases unmatched to any gene: 19. Germline CDR1 is DFQATT and CDR2 is SNEGSKA (reference sequence). The CDR3 is CSASRQGWVFFFGYTF. In nucleotides, the CDR3 is TGCAGTGCTTCGAGACAGGGGTGGGTTTTTTTCTTCGGCTACACCTTC.

This clonotype was seen a handful of times. The chain joins TRBV4-2 to TRBJ1-5; no reliable D call. This CDR3 has 16 amino acids. V lost 0 bases and J 0 bases, leaving 9 bases between the germline ends. Germline lookup yields CDR1 LGHNA and CDR2 YNFKEQ. The CDR3 DNA reads TGTGCCAGCAGCCAAGACTTCATCGATAGCAATCAGCCCCAGCATTTT. Residues: CASSQDFIDSNQPQHF.

This clonotype was counted many times. The chain uses TRBV15 and TRBJ2-5; the match to TRBD1 covers 9 bases. Unmatched junction bases numbered 4, after V lost 1 base and J lost 4 bases. Germline V gene data show CDR1 as LNHNV and CDR2 as YYDKDF (reference sequence). The CDR3 spans 15 residues. In DNA, the CDR3 is TGTGCCACCAGCAGAGGAGGGACAGGGTCAGAGACCCAGTACTTC. Translated: CATSRGGTGSETQYF.

This clonotype was seen a few times. The V call is TRBV6-2 or TRBV6-3, the J call TRBJ2-7, with TRBD1 matching over 10 bases. The V and J ends lost 5 bases and 6 bases, in that order; junction bases with no gene match: 16. The CDR3 spans 17 residues. Germline CDR1 MNHEY, CDR2 SVGEGT. CDR3 sequence (DNA): TGTGCCAGCAGTGACCCGATTACAGGACAGGGGGTCGGCGAGCAGTACTTC. Translation gives CASSDPITGQGVGEQYF.

A few counts support this clonotype. V gene TRBV12-3 or TRBV12-4 combines with J gene TRBJ1-2, with 7 positions matching TRBD1. The CDR3 is made up of 14 amino acids. Unmatched junction bases numbered 5, after V lost 3 bases and J lost 4 bases. CDR3 amino acids: CASSFGTAVYGYTF. The CDR3 region has the DNA TGTGCCAGCAGTTTTGGGACAGCGGTCTATGGCTACACCTTC.

The J gene is TRBJ2-2, the V gene TRBV11-3; the D call may be TRBD1 or TRBD2 (5 bases each). The germline V and J ends were trimmed by 7 bases and 8 bases, with 17 bases remaining between them. CDR1 and CDR2 from the germline V gene are SGHNT and YENEEA. The CDR3 has 14 amino acids. DNA of the CDR3: TGTGCCAGCACCCGGTCCGGGGCTGGAGGGGAGCTGTTTTTT. It is translated as CASTRSGAGGELFF.

The V call is TRBV6-1, the J call TRBJ2-1; no firm D call. Trimming removed 4 bases from V and 10 bases from J, with 5 bases in between. Per the germline V gene, CDR1 is MNHNS and CDR2 is SASEGT. This CDR3 has 10 residues. The CDR3: CASSVVEQFF. The DNA of the CDR3 is TGTGCCAGCAGTGTTGTGGAGCAGTTCTTC.

This clonotype was observed a few times. A read error is possible here, since a much larger clone lies one base away. The rearrangement links TRBV11-2 to TRBJ1-5; D is undetermined. CDR1 is SGHAT and CDR2 is FQNNGV in the germline V gene. The CDR3 loop spans 15 amino acids. CDR3 sequence reads: CASSLTRSSNRPQHF. For the CDR3, the DNA is TGTGCCAGCAGCTTAACGCGTTCTAGCAATCGGCCCCAGCATTTT.

Only a few counts were recorded for this clonotype. The rearrangement links TRBV20-1 to TRBJ2-7; D possibly uses TRBD1 or TRBD2 (6 bases each). Per the germline V gene, CDR1 is DFQATT and CDR2 is SNEGSKA (reference sequence). The CDR3 extends over 12 amino acids. The DNA of the CDR3 is TGCAAGGCCGGGGGCTTATCCTACGAGCAGTACTTC. This sequence encodes CKAGGLSYEQYF.

This clonotype was found many times. This chain links TRBV15 with TRBJ2-7; no reliable D call. CDR3 length: 16 residues. Germline values: CDR1 LNHNV, CDR2 YYDKDF (reference sequence). V was pared by 2 bases and J by 5 bases, with 19 bases between. The DNA of the CDR3 is TGTGCCACCAGCAGACCATCGGACCCCGGTCGAGACGAGCAGTACTTC. Residues: CATSRPSDPGRDEQYF.

The chain recombines TRBV12-5 with TRBJ2-1; TRBD2 is a possible D gene (6 bases). The CDR3 is 18 amino acids. V was trimmed by 0 bases and J by 0 bases, leaving 15 bases between them. The germline V gene has CDR1 LGHNT and CDR2 FRNRAP. The CDR3 reads CASGLVLGGESSYNEQFF. DNA of the CDR3: TGTGCTAGTGGTTTGGTACTAGGCGGGGAGAGCTCCTACAATGAGCAGTTCTTC. Full variable domain (rest looked up from reference TRBV12-5 and TRBJ2-1): DARVTQTPRHKVTEMGQEVTMRCQPILGHNTVFWYRQTMMQGLELLAYFRNRAPLDDSGMPKDRFSAEMPDATLATLKIQPSEPRDSAVYFCASGLVLGGESSYNEQFFGPGTRLTVL.

This clonotype was counted many times. The chain combines TRBV10-3 with TRBJ2-3, with unresolved D. The V gene lost 10 bases and the J gene lost 1 base, with 27 bases spanning the gap. CDR1 is ENHRY and CDR2 is SYGVKD in the germline V gene. The CDR3 sequence is 18 residues long. CDR3 residues: CATGGFTALRMGTDTQYF. In DNA form, the CDR3 reads TGTGCCACCGGCGGATTTACGGCCCTTAGAATGGGCACAGATACGCAGTATTTT.

This rearrangement joins TRBV24-1 to TRBJ2-2; either TRBD1 or TRBD2 may fit D (5 bases each). Germline V gives CDR1 KGHDR, CDR2 SFDVKD. CDR3 length equals 16 residues. Trimming stripped 4 bases from V and 2 bases from J, with 13 bases between. In DNA form, the CDR3 reads TGTGCCACCAGTGACCCGACCGGGGCAAACACCGGGGAGCTGTTTTTT. The encoded protein is CATSDPTGANTGELFF.

This clonotype was seen at least ten times. This chain joins TRBV27 and TRBJ2-7; 13 nucleotides agree with TRBD2. In germline, CDR1 is MNHEY, CDR2 SMNVEV (reference sequence). Trimming removed 5 bases from V and 9 bases from J; junction bases left unmatched: 7. The CDR3 is 14 residues long. CDR3 bases: TGTGCCAGCAGTAGGACTAGCGGGAGTAATCGGCAGTACTTC. Protein: CASSRTSGSNRQYF.

This clonotype was detected only a few times. The chain links TRBV7-2 to TRBJ1-5; maybe TRBD1 (6 bases). Trimming pared 2 bases from V and 6 bases from J, leaving 17 bases between. Germline CDR1 reads SGHTA; CDR2 reads FQGNSA. CDR3 length: 16 residues. Here the CDR3 reads CASSLSSRGGPQPQHF. In DNA, the CDR3 is TGTGCCAGCAGCTTATCATCCCGGGGGGGCCCTCAGCCCCAGCATTTT.

In this sample, this clonotype turned up a few times. CDR3 protein: CAIRRDTSYEQYF. CDR3 coding DNA: TGTGCCATCAGGAGGGACACTTCCTACGAGCAGTACTTC. The chain carries TRBV10-3 and TRBJ2-7; the D gene is possibly TRBD1 (6 bases). The V end lost 6 bases, the J end lost 1 base, and 10 bases lay between the germline ends. Germline V gene data show CDR1 as ENHRY and CDR2 as SYGVKD. CDR3 length: 13 amino acids.

This clonotype was counted between two and nine times. This chain connects TRBV2 to TRBJ1-5; TRBD1 might be the D (5 bases). The V gene lost 9 bases and the J gene lost 2 bases, with 17 bases spanning the gap. The CDR3 sequence is 15 residues long. The germline V gene encodes CDR1 SNHLY and CDR2 FYNNEI. CDR3 nucleotides: TGTGCCAGATCGTCCCCTCAGGGCGGCAATCAGCCCCAGCATTTT. Encoded protein: CARSSPQGGNQPQHF. Supplemented by reference TRBV2 and TRBJ1-5, the full variable domain reads EPEVTQTPSHQVTQMGQEVILRCVPISNHLYFYWYRQILGQKVEFLVSFYNNEISEKSEIFDDQFSVERPDGSNFTLKIRSTKLEDSAMYFCARSSPQGGNQPQHFGDGTRLSIL.

The V gene is TRBV12-3 or TRBV12-4, the J gene TRBJ2-1, with TRBD2 matching over 13 bases. The CDR3 has 15 amino acids. V trimming: 6 bases; J trimming: 6 bases; junction bases outside the gene matches: 5. The CDR3 bases are TGTGCCAGCAGCCAACTAGCGGGGGGGCCCAATGAGCAGTTCTTC. This encodes CASSQLAGGPNEQFF.

This clonotype was counted many times. The rearrangement links TRBV28 to TRBJ2-7, with D tentatively TRBD1 (6 bases). The CDR3 spans 14 residues. The ends were cut back, 7 bases at V and 2 bases at J, with 15 bases in the middle. Looked up from germline, CDR1 is MDHEN and CDR2 is SYDVKM. CDR3: CASNKQGTPYEQYF. DNA of the CDR3: TGTGCCAGCAACAAACAGGGAACCCCCTACGAGCAGTACTTC.

This clonotype was recorded a few times. One end of the junction varies from germline; a read error may be responsible. This rearrangement joins TRBV6-1 to TRBJ1-6, with 7 positions matching TRBD1. Germline V gene data show CDR1 as MNHNS and CDR2 as SASEGT. The CDR3 has 20 residues. The CDR3 sequence: CASSRHGGQAVGSYNSPLHF. CDR3 DNA: TGTGCCAGCTCCCGACACGGCGGACAGGCTGTAGGCTCCTATAATTCGCCCCTCCACTTT.

The sample holds many counts of this clonotype. V usage is TRBV28 and J usage is TRBJ2-7; possible D gene TRBD2, 6 bases. This CDR3 has 13 residues. Trimming removed 3 bases at V and 7 bases at J, with 13 bases between. The germline gives CDR1 MDHEN, CDR2 SYDVKM. CDR3 amino acids: CASSFGGGIEQYF. CDR3 sequence (DNA): TGTGCCAGCAGTTTTGGCGGAGGGATAGAGCAGTACTTC.

The sample holds a few counts of this clonotype. The rearrangement joins TRBV28 to TRBJ2-7; D is unclear. Germline V lookup: CDR1 MDHEN, CDR2 SYDVKM. V was shortened by 5 bases and J by 6 bases, with 8 bases between the two germline ends. The CDR3 totals 11 residues. As DNA, the CDR3 is TGTGCCAGCAGTGATCGGATCGAGCAGTACTTC. This encodes CASSDRIEQYF.

For the CDR3, the DNA is TGTGCCAGCAGCTTCCCCGTCCGGGGGCAAGGGTTTACAGATACGCAGTATTTT. Translated: CASSFPVRGQGFTDTQYF. The rearrangement joins TRBV7-9 to TRBJ2-3; D tentatively reads TRBD1 or TRBD2 (6 bases each). V lost 3 bases and J 3 bases, leaving 22 bases between the germline ends. This CDR3 contains 18 residues. Germline loops: CDR1 SEHNR, CDR2 FQNEAQ (reference sequence).

This clonotype was observed many times. The chain uses TRBV2 and TRBJ2-5; 8 nucleotides align to TRBD2. Germline V gene lookup returns CDR1 SNHLY and CDR2 FYNNEI. V shed 7 bases, J shed 6 bases, and the junction held 10 bases outside the gene matches. CDR3 length equals 14 residues. The DNA of the CDR3 is TGTGCCAGCATCTCGGGGGGGCTTTTGAAGACCCAGTACTTC. Its translation is CASISGGLLKTQYF. The full variable domain, in which reference TRBV2 and TRBJ2-5 provide the parts outside the CDR3, is EPEVTQTPSHQVTQMGQEVILRCVPISNHLYFYWYRQILGQKVEFLVSFYNNEISEKSEIFDDQFSVERPDGSNFTLKIRSTKLEDSAMYFCASISGGLLKTQYFGPGTRLLVL.

This clonotype was picked up many times. This chain joins TRBV2 and TRBJ2-7; D call uncertain. This CDR3 is 13 amino acids long. Germline CDR1 is SNHLY and CDR2 is FYNNEI. V lost 5 bases to trimming and J lost 7 bases, with 15 bases between them. CDR3 bases: TGTGCCAGCAGTACAACGCCGCGTTTGGAGCAGTACTTC. It is translated as CASSTTPRLEQYF.

This clonotype was observed a few times. V and J are TRBV27 and TRBJ2-3; D is unresolved. The CDR3 consists of 13 residues. Germline values: CDR1 MNHEY, CDR2 SMNVEV (reference sequence). Trimming left V 7 bases short and J 4 bases short, with 12 bases between. In nucleotides, the CDR3 is TGTGCCAGCACCGGCGAAGTCTCAGATACGCAGTATTTT. It translates to CASTGEVSDTQYF.